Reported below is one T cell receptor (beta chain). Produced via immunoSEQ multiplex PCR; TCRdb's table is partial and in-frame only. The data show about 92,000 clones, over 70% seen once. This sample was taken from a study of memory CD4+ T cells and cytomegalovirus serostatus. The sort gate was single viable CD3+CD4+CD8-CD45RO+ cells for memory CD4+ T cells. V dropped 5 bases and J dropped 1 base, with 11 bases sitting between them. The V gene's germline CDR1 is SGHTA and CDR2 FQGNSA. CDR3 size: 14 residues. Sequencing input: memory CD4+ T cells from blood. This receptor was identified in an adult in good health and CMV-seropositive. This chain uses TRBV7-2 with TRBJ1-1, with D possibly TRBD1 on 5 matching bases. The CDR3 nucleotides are TGTGCCAGCAGCCCGGGGACCGCGAACACTGAAGCTTTCTTT. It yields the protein CASSPGTANTEAFF.